This TCR beta chain was obtained from a study of graft-versus-host responses after intestinal transplantation. Study context: All recipients were given anti-thymocyte globulin induction, and tacrolimus and steroids were then administered for 2 to 4 years.

A remark on this clone: The antigen remains unidentified.

The CDR3 is 20 residues long. The junction had 17 bases not matched to a gene; V was cut back by 0 bases and J by 3 bases. Germline CDR1 is MGHRA and CDR2 is YSYEKL. The method was immunoSEQ multiplex PCR; TCRdb's version includes in-frame clones alone and lacks a portion of them. The sample includes about 110,000 clones, roughly 95% seen only once; the top ten take approximately 0.49%. Broader study findings: Peak levels of circulating GvH clones tracked with early post-transplant HvG declines.

The source of this sequence is a human donor who received an intestinal transplant. The material sequenced was unstimulated CD8+ T cells sorted from spleen or lymph node cells, taken before intestinal transplant. The V call is TRBV4-1, the J call TRBJ2-1, with 7 bases fitting TRBD2. As DNA, the CDR3 is TGCGCCAGCAGCCAAGACGTCCCACCGACTGGGCTAGCGGACTACAATGAGCAGTTCTTC. This gives the protein CASSQDVPPTGLADYNEQFF.